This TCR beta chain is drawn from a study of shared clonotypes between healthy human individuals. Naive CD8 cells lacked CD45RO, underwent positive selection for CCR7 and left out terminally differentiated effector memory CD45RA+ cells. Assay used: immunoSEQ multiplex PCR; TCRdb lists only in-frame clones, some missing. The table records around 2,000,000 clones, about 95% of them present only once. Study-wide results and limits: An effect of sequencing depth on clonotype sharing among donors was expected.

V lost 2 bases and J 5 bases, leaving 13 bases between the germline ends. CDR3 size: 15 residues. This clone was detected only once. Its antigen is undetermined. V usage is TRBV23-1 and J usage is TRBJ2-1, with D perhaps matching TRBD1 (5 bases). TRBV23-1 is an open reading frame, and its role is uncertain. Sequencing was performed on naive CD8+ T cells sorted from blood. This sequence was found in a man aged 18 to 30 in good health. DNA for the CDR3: TGCGCCAGCAGTCAAACAGGTCGGCACCACAATGAGCAGTTCTTC. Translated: CASSQTGRHHNEQFF.